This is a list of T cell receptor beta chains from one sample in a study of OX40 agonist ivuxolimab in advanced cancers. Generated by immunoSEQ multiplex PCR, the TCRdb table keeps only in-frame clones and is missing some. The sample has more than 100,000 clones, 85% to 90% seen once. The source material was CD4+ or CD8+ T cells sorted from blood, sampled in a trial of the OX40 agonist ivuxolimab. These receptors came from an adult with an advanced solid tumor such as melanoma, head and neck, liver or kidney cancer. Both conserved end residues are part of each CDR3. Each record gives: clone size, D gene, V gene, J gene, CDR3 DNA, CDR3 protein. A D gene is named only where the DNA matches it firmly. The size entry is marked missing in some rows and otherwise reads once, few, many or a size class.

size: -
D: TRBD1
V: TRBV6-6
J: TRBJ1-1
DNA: TGTGCCAGCAGTTACCAAACGCGACAGGGGACTGAAGCTTTCTTT
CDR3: CASSYQTRQGTEAFF

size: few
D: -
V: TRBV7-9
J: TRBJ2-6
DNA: TGTGCCAGCAGCCTAGACCTGTTTGGGGCCAACGTCCTGACTTTC
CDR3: CASSLDLFGANVLTF

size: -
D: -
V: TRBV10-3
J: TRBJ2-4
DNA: TGTGCCATCAGTGAGTCCTCCACCTTAGCCAAAAACATTCAGTACTTC
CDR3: CAISESSTLAKNIQYF

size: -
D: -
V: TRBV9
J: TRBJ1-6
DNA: TGTGCCAGCAGCCCCCAGGGTAATTCACCCCTCCACTTT
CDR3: CASSPQGNSPLHF

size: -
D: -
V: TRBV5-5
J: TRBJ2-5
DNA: TGTGCCAGCAGCTTCTACGTTCAGGAGACCCAGTACTTC
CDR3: CASSFYVQETQYF

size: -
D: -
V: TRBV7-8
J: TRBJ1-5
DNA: TGTGCCAGCAGCACCACTAGCAATCAGCCCCAGCATTTT
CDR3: CASSTTSNQPQHF

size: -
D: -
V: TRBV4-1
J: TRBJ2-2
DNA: TGCGCCAGCAGCCAAGTTTTTCAGGCGGAGCTGTTTTTT
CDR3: CASSQVFQAELFF

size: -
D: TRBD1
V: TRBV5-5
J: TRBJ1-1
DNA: TGTGCCAGCACTTGGGACAGGGCGAACACTGAAGCTTTCTTT
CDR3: CASTWDRANTEAFF

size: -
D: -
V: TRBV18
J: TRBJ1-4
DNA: TGTGCCAGCTCACCACCGCCAGGGGTTGAGGAAAAACTGTTTTTT
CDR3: CASSPPPGVEEKLFF

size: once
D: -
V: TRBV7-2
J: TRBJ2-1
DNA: TGTGCCAGCAGTTCAGGTGGGGGGCCTCGGAATGAGCAGTTCTTC
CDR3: CASSSGGGPRNEQFF

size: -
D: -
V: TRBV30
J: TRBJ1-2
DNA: TGTGCCTGGGACGGTTTTCATGGCTACACCTTC
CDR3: CAWDGFHGYTF

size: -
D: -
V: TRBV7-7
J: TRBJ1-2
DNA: TGTGCCAGCAGCCCCGCGGGACGGCTCATACGTGGCTACACCTTC
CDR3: CASSPAGRLIRGYTF

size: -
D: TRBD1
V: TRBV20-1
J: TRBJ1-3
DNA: TGCAGTGTGGGACAGGGTAGAACCATATATTTT
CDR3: CSVGQGRTIYF

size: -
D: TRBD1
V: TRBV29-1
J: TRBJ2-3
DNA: TGCAGCGTCGAAGGGGGCGCAACAGATACGCAGTATTTT
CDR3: CSVEGGATDTQYF

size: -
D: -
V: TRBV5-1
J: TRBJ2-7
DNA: TGCGCCAGCAGCTTGGAGCCAGGGGTCTCCTACGAGCAGTACTTC
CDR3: CASSLEPGVSYEQYF

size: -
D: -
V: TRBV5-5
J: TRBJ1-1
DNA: TGTGCCAGCAGCCCCTGGCAGGGGATGGTGAACACTGAAGCTTTCTTT
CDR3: CASSPWQGMVNTEAFF

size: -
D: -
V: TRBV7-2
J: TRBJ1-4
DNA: TGTGCCAGCAGTGTTTGGTCTAATGAAAAACTGTTTTTT
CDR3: CASSVWSNEKLFF

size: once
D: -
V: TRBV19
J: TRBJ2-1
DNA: TGTGCCAGTAGTATGCAGGTCGCGTTGAATGAGCAGTTCTTC
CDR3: CASSMQVALNEQFF

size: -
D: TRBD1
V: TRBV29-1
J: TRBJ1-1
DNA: TGCAGCGTTGAATCGACAGGGGGGGTCACTGAAGCTTTCTTT
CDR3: CSVESTGGVTEAFF

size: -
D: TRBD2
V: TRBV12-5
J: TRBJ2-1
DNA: TGTGCTAGTGGTTTGTCCGGGGGGGGATTATACAATGAGCAGTTCTTC
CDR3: CASGLSGGGLYNEQFF

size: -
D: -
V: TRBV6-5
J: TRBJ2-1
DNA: TGTGCCAGCAGGCCAGCCCGAGGGGGGATCAATGAGCAGTTCTTC
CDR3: CASRPARGGINEQFF

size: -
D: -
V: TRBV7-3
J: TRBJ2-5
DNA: TGTGCCAGCAGCCCTGCGGGTAAAGAGACCCAGTACTTC
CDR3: CASSPAGKETQYF

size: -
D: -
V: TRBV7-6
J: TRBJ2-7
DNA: TGTGCCAGCAGCTTAAGGAGTCAGGGGATGAGTGAGCAGTACTTC
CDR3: CASSLRSQGMSEQYF

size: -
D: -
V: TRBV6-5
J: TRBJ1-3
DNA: TGTGCCAGCACTGACTCCCGAGGGAACACCATATATTTT
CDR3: CASTDSRGNTIYF

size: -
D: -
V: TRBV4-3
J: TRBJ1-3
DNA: TGCGCCAGCAGCCAAGACCGCTCGGTAGCCGGAAACACCATATATTTT
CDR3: CASSQDRSVAGNTIYF

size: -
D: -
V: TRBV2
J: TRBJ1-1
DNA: TGTGCCAGCAGGGAAACCCCCGGGACGCTGAACACTGAAGCTTTCTTT
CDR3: CASRETPGTLNTEAFF

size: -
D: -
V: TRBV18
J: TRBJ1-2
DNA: TGTGCCAGCTCACCACAAACAGAGAACTATGGCTACACCTTC
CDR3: CASSPQTENYGYTF

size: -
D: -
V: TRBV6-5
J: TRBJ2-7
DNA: TGTGCCAGCAGCCCTTACGGGGGCTCCTACGAGCAGTACTTC
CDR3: CASSPYGGSYEQYF

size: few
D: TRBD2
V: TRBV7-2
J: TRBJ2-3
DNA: TGTGCCAGCAGCTCGGGACTAGCCACAGATACGCAGTATTTT
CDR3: CASSSGLATDTQYF

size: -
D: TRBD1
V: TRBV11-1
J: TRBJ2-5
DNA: TGTGCCAGCAGCAAGACGAGGGACAGGGCCCGGGAGACCCAGTACTTC
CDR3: CASSKTRDRARETQYF